These 30 T cell receptor beta chains came from one sample sequenced in a study of T cell repertoires in cytomegalovirus infection. Antigens of these TCRs are unknown. Using its own MiXCR run on the reads, TCRdb lists one record per CDR3 protein. The table shows 27,000 or so distinct CDR3 sequences, with around a fifth occurring only once. The sample was CD8+ T cells from cultured PBMCs, taken from culture after CMV antigen stimulation. These receptors originate from a human donor in good health (CMV status not recorded). Some clones in this sample may be carry-over from other donors' samples.

The chain combines TRBV6-2 or TRBV6-3 with TRBJ1-2; possibly TRBD1 for D (5 bases). The germline gives CDR1 MNHEY, CDR2 SVGEGT. The CDR3 totals 15 residues. V dropped 5 bases and J dropped 5 bases, with 18 bases sitting between them. The CDR3 loop reads CASSRLGQSGYGYTF. The CDR3 DNA reads as TGTGCCAGCAGTCGCCTCGGACAATCGGGGTATGGCTACACCTTC.

This clonotype has a handful of counts. V and J are TRBV11-2 and TRBJ2-5, with a tentative D call TRBD2 (6 bases). The germline V and J ends were trimmed by 8 bases and 4 bases, with 14 bases remaining between them. Germline V gene sequence: CDR1 SGHAT, CDR2 FQNNGV. The CDR3 loop spans 13 amino acids. CDR3 in DNA: TGTGCCAGCGGGCCTAGCGTGGTAGAGACCCAGTACTTC. Translated: CASGPSVVETQYF.

The chain links TRBV7-9 to TRBJ2-2; D gene unclear. Trimming removed 2 bases at V and 0 bases at J, with 10 bases between. Germline V gene lookup returns CDR1 SEHNR and CDR2 FQNEAQ (reference sequence). CDR3 length: 16 amino acids. This CDR3 is CASSLSGKPNTGELFF. In DNA form, the CDR3 reads TGTGCCAGCAGCTTAAGTGGGAAACCGAACACCGGGGAGCTGTTTTTT.

The sample holds a few counts of this clonotype. The genes are TRBV14 and TRBJ1-6; D remains ambiguous. This CDR3 comprises 15 residues. CDR1 is SGHDN and CDR2 is FVKESK in the germline V gene. V lost 3 bases and J lost 7, with 13 bases in between. CDR3 loop: CASSQLGMRNSPLHF. The CDR3 DNA reads as TGTGCCAGCAGCCAGTTGGGTATGCGCAATTCACCCCTCCACTTT.

This clonotype was seen only a few times. V usage is TRBV10-3 and J usage is TRBJ2-1, with D possibly matching TRBD2 (5 bases). CDR1 is ENHRY, CDR2 SYGVKD, per germline. Trimming took off 1 base at V and 1 base at J, with 8 bases between the two ends. This CDR3 spans 15 amino acids. This chain's CDR3 is CAISELERSYNEQFF. DNA for the CDR3: TGTGCCATCAGTGAGTTGGAGCGGTCCTACAATGAGCAGTTCTTC.

V gene TRBV19 combines with J gene TRBJ1-1; D unclear. Looked up from germline, CDR1 is LNHDA and CDR2 is SQIVND (reference sequence). V lost 3 bases and J 0 bases, leaving 5 bases between the germline ends. The CDR3 contains 13 residues. The DNA for the CDR3 is TGTGCCAGTAGTATCTCCATGAACACTGAAGCTTTCTTT. Protein sequence: CASSISMNTEAFF.

The rearrangement links TRBV27 to TRBJ2-1; no clear D gene. The CDR3 consists of 14 residues. Germline V CDR1 and CDR2: MNHEY, SMNVEV (reference sequence). V lost 0 bases, J lost 1 base, and 4 bases lay in between. The CDR3 DNA reads as TGTGCCAGCAGTTTATCTAGGTCCTACAATGAGCAGTTCTTC. Encoded protein: CASSLSRSYNEQFF.

This clonotype has only a few counts. The chain recombines TRBV4-1 with TRBJ1-5, with 9 bases matching TRBD1. Trimming took 3 bases from V and 4 from J; bases not matched to a gene: 4. The CDR3 runs 15 residues. Germline CDR1 reads MGHRA; CDR2 reads YSYEKL. The CDR3 protein is CASSHGQGYNQPQHF. The CDR3 region has the DNA TGCGCCAGCAGCCACGGACAGGGGTATAATCAGCCCCAGCATTTT.

Only a few counts were recorded for this clonotype. The chain employs TRBV7-6 and TRBJ2-7; TRBD1 matches 7 bases. CDR1 is SGHVS, CDR2 FNYEAQ, per germline. CDR3 length: 13 residues. Germline trimming cut 5 bases from V and 2 bases from J; bases unmatched to any gene: 3. CDR3 loop: CASSQGQTYEQYF. CDR3 DNA: TGTGCCAGCAGCCAGGGACAGACCTACGAGCAGTACTTC. Complete variable domain (other parts from reference TRBV7-6 and TRBJ2-7): GAGVSQSPRYKVTKRGQDVALRCDPISGHVSLYWYRQALGQGPEFLTYFNYEAQQDKSGLPNDRFSAERPEGSISTLTIQRTEQRDSAMYRCASSQGQTYEQYFGPGTRLTVT.

This clonotype was counted between two and nine times. The genes are TRBV7-9 and TRBJ1-2, with a tentative D call TRBD1 (5 bases). Trimming stripped 4 bases from V and 7 bases from J, with 10 bases between. The CDR3 sequence is 12 residues long. Germline V CDR1 and CDR2: SEHNR, FQNEAQ (reference sequence). The CDR3 DNA follows: TGTGCCAGCAGCTCCACAGGAGGTGGCTACACCTTC. Translating it yields CASSSTGGGYTF.

This chain joins TRBV7-2 and TRBJ2-7; the D call may be TRBD1 or TRBD2 (5 bases each). The CDR3 contains 14 residues. Germline CDR1 reads SGHTA; CDR2 reads FQGNSA. Trimming removed 2 bases at V and 2 bases at J, with 10 bases between. Here the CDR3 DNA reads TGTGCCAGCAGCTTACCGGGACGGCCCTACGAGCAGTACTTC. This translates into CASSLPGRPYEQYF.

This clonotype was detected a few times. The rearrangement links TRBV7-9 to TRBJ1-1; D ambiguous. CDR3 size: 12 residues. V lost 3 bases and J lost 5, with 7 bases in between. Germline CDR1 reads SEHNR; CDR2 reads FQNEAQ (reference sequence). CDR3 sequence (DNA): TGTGCCAGCAGCTTTGTAGGGACTGAAGCTTTCTTT. This codes for CASSFVGTEAFF.

The chain links TRBV7-2 to TRBJ1-5; D ambiguous. The CDR3 length is 14 residues. Trimming pared 5 bases from V and 1 base from J, leaving 9 bases between. Germline lookup yields CDR1 SGHTA and CDR2 FQGNSA. Written as DNA, the CDR3 is TGTGCCAGCAGCCTAAGAATGAGCAATCAGCCCCAGCATTTT. Encoded protein: CASSLRMSNQPQHF.

The V gene is TRBV19, the J gene TRBJ2-1, with 9 bases lining up with TRBD2. This CDR3 is 15 amino acids long. The V and J ends lost 1 base and 4 bases, in that order; junction bases with no gene match: 2. From germline, CDR1 is LNHDA and CDR2 SQIVND (reference sequence). The CDR3 protein is CASSIGSGGYNEQFF. Written as DNA, the CDR3 is TGTGCCAGTAGTATAGGTAGCGGGGGTTACAATGAGCAGTTCTTC.

This clonotype was counted only a few times. This chain uses TRBV6-2 or TRBV6-3 with TRBJ1-1, with D tentatively TRBD1 (6 bases). Trimming removed 6 bases at V and 11 bases at J, with 28 bases between. The CDR3 contains 16 residues. Germline lookup yields CDR1 MNHEY and CDR2 SVGEGT. For the CDR3, the DNA is TGTGCCAGCAGATACCCCGGGGGGCAACACGGCCGTTGGGCTTTCTTT. This gives the protein CASRYPGGQHGRWAFF.

This chain connects TRBV7-9 to TRBJ2-7; D possibly corresponds to TRBD1 (6 bases). Germline values: CDR1 SEHNR, CDR2 FQNEAQ (reference sequence). There are 15 residues in the CDR3. V shed 4 bases and J shed 1 base, with 14 bases lying between them. The CDR3 loop reads CASSYQGQGSYEQYF. CDR3 sequence (DNA): TGTGCCAGCAGCTATCAGGGACAAGGGTCCTACGAGCAGTACTTC.

This clonotype has just one count. This chain links TRBV19 with TRBJ2-1, with D unresolved. Germline V gene sequence: CDR1 LNHDA, CDR2 SQIVND (reference sequence). V shed 1 base and J shed 7 bases, with 5 bases lying between them. The CDR3 spans 12 residues. The CDR3 reads CASSIAGNEQFF. CDR3 nucleotide sequence: TGTGCCAGTAGTATAGCCGGGAATGAGCAGTTCTTC. Based on the CDR3 plus reference TRBV19 and TRBJ2-1, the full variable domain is DGGITQSPKYLFRKEGQNVTLSCEQNLNHDAMYWYRQDPGQGLRLIYYSQIVNDFQKGDIAEGYSVSREKKESFPLTVTSAQKNPTAFYLCASSIAGNEQFFGPGTRLTVL.

This clonotype has more than one count but fewer than ten. V is TRBV5-8 and J is TRBJ2-7; 10 positions match TRBD1. Germline V gene lookup returns CDR1 SGHTS and CDR2 YDEGEE. J lost 2 bases, V lost 3 bases, and 8 bases had no gene match. The length of the CDR3 is 16 residues. Here the CDR3 DNA reads TGTGCCAGCAGCTCCCGGGACAGGGGAACAACCTACGAGCAGTACTTC. Protein sequence: CASSSRDRGTTYEQYF. Complete variable domain (other parts from reference TRBV5-8 and TRBJ2-7): EAGVTQSPTHLIKTRGQQATLRCSPISGHTSVYWYQQALGLGLQFLLWYDEGEERNRGNFPPRFSGRQFPNYSSELNVNALELEDSALYLCASSSRDRGTTYEQYFGPGTRLTVT.

The V gene is TRBV10-3, the J gene TRBJ2-1; 14 positions agree with TRBD2. The V and J ends lost 8 bases and 10 bases, in that order; junction bases with no gene match: 7. Germline CDR1 ENHRY, CDR2 SYGVKD. This CDR3 has 14 amino acids. CDR3 amino acids: CAISGGLAGVEQFF. The DNA for the CDR3 is TGTGCCATCTCGGGGGGACTAGCGGGAGTCGAGCAGTTCTTC.

This clonotype showed up many times. The rearrangement uses TRBV7-9 and TRBJ2-7; TRBD1 agrees at 10 bases. CDR3 length: 14 amino acids. Looked up from germline, CDR1 is SEHNR and CDR2 is FQNEAQ (reference sequence). V lost 3 bases and J lost 4; bases outside the gene matches: 3. The CDR3 region is CASSLPGQGYEQYF. The CDR3 bases are TGTGCCAGCAGCTTGCCGGGACAGGGGTACGAGCAGTACTTC.

This clonotype was seen only a few times. The chain combines TRBV20-1 with TRBJ1-4; tentative D call: TRBD1 (5 bases). Trimming removed 5 bases from V and 4 bases from J, with 11 bases in between. Germline V gene lookup returns CDR1 DFQATT and CDR2 SNEGSKA (reference sequence). The CDR3 loop spans 13 amino acids. CDR3: CSAQTALNEKLFF. CDR3 sequence (DNA): TGCAGTGCTCAGACAGCTCTTAATGAAAAACTGTTTTTT.

This clonotype is a singleton in its sample. The chain has TRBV27 and TRBJ2-2; maybe TRBD2 (6 bases). The germline V and J ends were trimmed by 5 bases and 3 bases, with 10 bases remaining between them. The CDR3 covers 14 residues. The germline gives CDR1 MNHEY, CDR2 SMNVEV (reference sequence). CDR3 residues: CASSLAGYTGELFF. CDR3 nucleotide sequence: TGTGCCAGCAGTCTGGCGGGATACACCGGGGAGCTGTTTTTT.

The V call is TRBV7-8, the J call TRBJ2-3, with 9 bases aligning to TRBD2. This CDR3 has 16 amino acids. The V gene end was trimmed by 6 bases and the J gene end by 0 bases; junction bases not matched to a gene: 7. CDR1 SGHVS and CDR2 FQNEAQ come from the germline V gene. The CDR3 region has the DNA TGTGCCAGCAGGTCCGTAGCGGGAGCGAGCACAGATACGCAGTATTTT. This codes for CASRSVAGASTDTQYF.

The chain carries TRBV14 and TRBJ1-2, with 8 bases lining up with TRBD1. Germline lookup yields CDR1 SGHDN and CDR2 FVKESK. CDR3 length: 16 residues. The trim removed 0 bases at V and 4 bases at J, leaving 7 bases unmatched. The CDR3 coding sequence is TGTGCCAGCAGCCAAGATTGGCAGGGGGCAGGCTATGGCTACACCTTC. This encodes CASSQDWQGAGYGYTF.

Remarks on this clonotype: Germline is not matched at one junction end, which may reflect a read error. The chain carries TRBV11-2 and TRBJ1-4; D unresolved. Germline-derived CDR1 and CDR2 are SGHAT and FQNNGV. The CDR3 runs to 12 residues. The CDR3: CASSVDTIELFF. The CDR3 nucleotides read TGTGCCAGCAGCGTAGACACGATCGAGCTGTTTTTT.

This clonotype was counted at least ten times. The chain recombines TRBV7-2 with TRBJ2-4; 7 bases agree with TRBD2. The CDR3 contains 15 residues. CDR1 and CDR2 from the germline V gene are SGHTA and FQGNSA. V lost 1 base, J lost 4 bases, and 4 bases stayed unmatched. In DNA form, the CDR3 reads TGTGCCAGCAGCTTAGAGAGCGGGGCTAAAAACATTCAGTACTTC. It encodes CASSLESGAKNIQYF.

The chain links TRBV7-9 to TRBJ1-2; D perhaps matches TRBD1 (6 bases). Germline-derived CDR1 and CDR2 are SEHNR and FQNEAQ (reference sequence). V was cut by 4 bases and J by 2 bases, with 11 bases left in between. The CDR3 runs to 14 residues. CDR3 in DNA: TGTGCCAGCAGCTCGGGACACGTCAACTATGGCTACACCTTC. Residues: CASSSGHVNYGYTF.

This clonotype came up many times. The rearrangement uses TRBV9 and TRBJ2-7; D assignment may be TRBD1 or TRBD2 (5 bases each). The CDR3 contains 15 residues. Germline CDR1 reads SGDLS; CDR2 reads YYNGEE. V was shortened by 3 bases and J by 2 bases, with 15 bases between the two germline ends. The CDR3 here is CASSAGPIGAYEQYF. CDR3 nucleotides: TGTGCCAGCAGCGCGGGACCCATAGGCGCCTACGAGCAGTACTTC.

The rearrangement joins TRBV6-2 or TRBV6-3 to TRBJ1-2; D is uncertain. The V gene lost 4 bases and the J gene lost 4 bases, with 10 bases spanning the gap. The CDR3 runs 13 residues. The V gene's germline CDR1 is MNHEY and CDR2 SVGEGT. The CDR3 DNA sequence: TGTGCCAGCAGTTCTACATCTACCTATGGCTACACCTTC. Translation gives CASSSTSTYGYTF.

The CDR3 sequence: CASSSGTSDYNEQFF. The CDR3 region has the DNA TGTGCCAGCAGCTCGGGGACTAGCGACTACAATGAGCAGTTCTTC. The chain links TRBV5-8 to TRBJ2-1; 10 bases agree with TRBD2. Germline loops: CDR1 SGHTS, CDR2 YDEGEE. The trim removed 3 bases at V and 3 bases at J, leaving 3 bases unmatched. CDR3 size: 15 residues. Supplemented by reference TRBV5-8 and TRBJ2-1, the full variable domain reads EAGVTQSPTHLIKTRGQQATLRCSPISGHTSVYWYQQALGLGLQFLLWYDEGEERNRGNFPPRFSGRQFPNYSSELNVNALELEDSALYLCASSSGTSDYNEQFFGPGTRLTVL.